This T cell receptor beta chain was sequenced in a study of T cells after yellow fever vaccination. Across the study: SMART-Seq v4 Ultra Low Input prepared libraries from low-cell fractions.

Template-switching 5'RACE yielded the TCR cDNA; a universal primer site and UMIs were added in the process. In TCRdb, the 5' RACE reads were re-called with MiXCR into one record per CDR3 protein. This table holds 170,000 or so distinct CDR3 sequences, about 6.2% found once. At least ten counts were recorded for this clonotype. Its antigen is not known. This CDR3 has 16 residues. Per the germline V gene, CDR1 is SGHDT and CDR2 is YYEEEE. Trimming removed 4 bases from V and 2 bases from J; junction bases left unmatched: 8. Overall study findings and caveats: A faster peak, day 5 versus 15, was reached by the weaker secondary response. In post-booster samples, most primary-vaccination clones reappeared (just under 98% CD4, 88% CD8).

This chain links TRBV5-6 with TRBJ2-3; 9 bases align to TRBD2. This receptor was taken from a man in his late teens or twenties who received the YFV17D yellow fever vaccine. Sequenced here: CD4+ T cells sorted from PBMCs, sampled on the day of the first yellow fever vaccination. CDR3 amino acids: CASSRRLAGVTDTQYF. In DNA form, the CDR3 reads TGTGCCAGCAGCCGTCGCTTAGCGGGGGTCACAGATACGCAGTATTTT.